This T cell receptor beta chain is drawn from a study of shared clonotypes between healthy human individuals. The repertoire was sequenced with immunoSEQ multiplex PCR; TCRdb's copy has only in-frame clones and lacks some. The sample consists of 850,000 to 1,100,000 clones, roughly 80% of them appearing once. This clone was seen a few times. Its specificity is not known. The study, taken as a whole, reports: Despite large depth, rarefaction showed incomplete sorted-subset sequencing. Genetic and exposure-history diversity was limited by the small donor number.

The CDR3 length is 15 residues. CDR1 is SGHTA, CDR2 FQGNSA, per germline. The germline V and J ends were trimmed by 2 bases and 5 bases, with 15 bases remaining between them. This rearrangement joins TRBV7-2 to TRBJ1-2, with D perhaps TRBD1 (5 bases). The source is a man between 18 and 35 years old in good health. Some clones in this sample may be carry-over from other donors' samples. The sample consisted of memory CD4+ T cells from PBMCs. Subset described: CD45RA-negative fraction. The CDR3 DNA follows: TGTGCCAGCAGCTTAACACCTCCGGGGCCGTATGGCTACACCTTC. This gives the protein CASSLTPPGPYGYTF. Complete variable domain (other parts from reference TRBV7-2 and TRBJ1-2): GAGVSQSPSNKVTEKGKDVELRCDPISGHTALYWYRQSLGQGLEFLIYFQGNSAPDKSGLPSDRFSAERTGGSVSTLTIQRTQQEDSAVYLCASSLTPPGPYGYTFGSGTRLTVV.